The next 24 T cell receptor beta chains were all read from a single sample in a study of human T cells and chemical hapten exposure. TCRdb passed the RACE reads through MiXCR, listing each CDR3 protein once. This table holds about 80,000 distinct CDR3 sequences, around 9.4% found once. Indicated time point: healthy volunteer bleed at 6 weeks. The template was total RNA from unfractionated whole blood. The sample taken for sequencing was whole blood. Receptors were obtained from a female donor in good health. Some clones in this sample may be carry-over from other donors' samples.

This clonotype was counted between two and nine times. The J gene is TRBJ1-1, the V gene TRBV18; unclear D gene. Trimming stripped 1 base from V and 10 bases from J, with 10 bases between. The CDR3 consists of 12 residues. Germline V gene data show CDR1 as KGHSH and CDR2 as LQKENI. DNA of the CDR3: TGTGCCAGCTCACCACGGGAAATGGTAGCTTTCTTT. Amino acid sequence: CASSPREMVAFF.

This chain joins TRBV3-1 and TRBJ2-3; D assignment may be TRBD1 or TRBD2 (6 bases each). Germline assignment: CDR1 LGHDT and CDR2 YNNKEL (reference sequence). The CDR3 runs 23 residues. V lost 0 bases and J lost 0, with 31 bases in between. The CDR3 bases are TGTGCCAGCAGCCAAGATGATTTTTTGGGGGGCCATCAACTTCCCCTTAGCACAGATACGCAGTATTTT. Protein sequence: CASSQDDFLGGHQLPLSTDTQYF.

This clonotype was recorded many times. The chain links TRBV7-9 to TRBJ2-1; 10 bases are shared with TRBD1. Germline V gene lookup returns CDR1 SEHNR and CDR2 FQNEAQ (reference sequence). Trimming at V came to 3 bases and at J to 7 bases, leaving 9 bases not matched to a gene. The length of the CDR3 is 16 residues. The CDR3 loop is CASSFMTGGAGNEQFF. Here the CDR3 DNA reads TGTGCCAGCAGCTTTATGACAGGGGGCGCGGGGAATGAGCAGTTCTTC. The complete variable domain, with remaining parts taken from reference TRBV7-9 and TRBJ2-1, reads DTGVSQNPRHKITKRGQNVTFRCDPISEHNRLYWYRQTLGQGPEFLTYFQNEAQLEKSRLLSDRFSAERPKGSFSTLEIQRTEQGDSAMYLCASSFMTGGAGNEQFFGPGTRLTVL.

As to this clonotype: A read error may explain this, as a much larger clone is one base away. The chain carries TRBV2 and TRBJ1-5; a possible D gene is TRBD1 (5 bases). This CDR3 comprises 15 residues. Germline CDR1 reads SNHLY; CDR2 reads FYNNEI. In DNA form, the CDR3 reads TGTGCCAGCAGTCCCATCCGACAGTTTAATCAGCCCCAGAATTTT. Protein sequence: CASSPIRQFNQPQNF.

This clonotype was found a few times. The genes are TRBV7-6 and TRBJ2-7; either TRBD1 or TRBD2 may supply D (5 bases each). Deletions cut 1 base from V and 2 bases from J, with 15 bases between. Germline CDR1 reads SGHVS; CDR2 reads FNYEAQ. CDR3 size: 16 residues. This CDR3 is CASSLGSPGTPYEQYF. The CDR3 DNA reads TGTGCCAGCAGCTTAGGGTCTCCGGGGACGCCCTACGAGCAGTACTTC.

The V call is TRBV5-1, the J call TRBJ2-7; D is possibly TRBD1 (6 bases). Germline lookup yields CDR1 SGHRS and CDR2 YFSETQ. Between the trimmed V and J ends, which lost 1 base and 2 bases, there was a span of 13 bases. The CDR3 is 15 residues long. As DNA, the CDR3 is TGCGCCAGCAGCTTGTCAGGGACAACCCCCTACGAGCAGTACTTC. It translates to CASSLSGTTPYEQYF.

The sample holds many counts of this clonotype. The chain joins TRBV15 to TRBJ1-1, with D possibly being TRBD1 (5 bases). CDR3 length equals 15 residues. V was trimmed by 3 bases and J by 5 bases, leaving 16 bases between them. Germline V gives CDR1 LNHNV, CDR2 YYDKDF (reference sequence). CDR3 protein: CATSSPGTSGTEAFF. The CDR3 DNA reads as TGTGCCACCAGCAGTCCCGGGACCTCGGGTACTGAAGCTTTCTTT.

This clonotype showed up just a few times. J is TRBJ1-2 and V is TRBV5-6; no reliable D call. The CDR3 has 12 amino acids. With 3 bases removed from V and 0 bases from J, the gap between germline ends came to 3 bases. Germline V gene lookup returns CDR1 SGHDT and CDR2 YYEEEE. The DNA for the CDR3 is TGTGCCAGCAGCTCCACTAACTATGGCTACACCTTC. Its protein product is CASSSTNYGYTF.

This chain connects TRBV5-1 to TRBJ1-2; 9 bases are shared with TRBD1. The CDR3 has 17 amino acids. Germline V gene lookup returns CDR1 SGHRS and CDR2 YFSETQ. Trimming removed 1 base from V and 0 bases from J; junction bases left unmatched: 7. CDR3 nucleotides: TGCGCCAGCAGCTTGCCATCGAGGACAGGGGCTAACTATGGCTACACCTTC. Amino acid sequence: CASSLPSRTGANYGYTF.

This clonotype occurred once. Given a much more abundant clone one base away, this may be a read error. The chain joins TRBV5-1 to TRBJ1-2; 8 nucleotides line up with TRBD1. V shed 0 bases and J 6 bases; nucleotides not matched to a gene: 10. Germline values: CDR1 SGHRS, CDR2 YFSETQ. This CDR3 region has 16 residues. CDR3 nucleotides: TGCGCCAGCAGCTTGGAAGGGACAGGAAGAGTCGATGGCTACACCTTC. Translation gives CASSLEGTGRVDGYTF.

In this sample, this clonotype turned up many times. The J gene is TRBJ2-3, the V gene TRBV7-9; D call uncertain. This CDR3 is 16 amino acids long. Germline CDR1 and CDR2: SEHNR and FQNEAQ (reference sequence). V lost 5 bases to trimming and J lost 6 bases, with 21 bases between them. CDR3 in amino acids: CASSLLTAPLPDTQYF. In nucleotides, the CDR3 is TGTGCCAGCAGCCTACTGACCGCGCCCCTCCCCGATACGCAGTATTTT.

CDR3 bases: TGTGCCAGCAGTCTGGGGGGGTCGTCTAACGGTTATGATCAGCCCCAGCATTTT. Its protein product is CASSLGGSSNGYDQPQHF. This chain links TRBV6-5 with TRBJ1-5; D may be TRBD1 (5 bases). The ends were cut back, 5 bases at V and 5 bases at J, with 25 bases in the middle. The CDR3 totals 18 residues. Germline values: CDR1 MNHEY, CDR2 SVGAGI.

This clonotype occurred a few times. The V call is TRBV28, the J call TRBJ2-1; D ambiguous. The CDR3 is made up of 14 amino acids. CDR1 is MDHEN, CDR2 SYDVKM, per germline. The V gene lost 7 bases and the J gene lost 6 bases, with 16 bases spanning the gap. The CDR3 protein is CASKESSIFNEQFF. Written as DNA, the CDR3 is TGTGCCAGCAAAGAATCGTCGATATTCAATGAGCAGTTCTTC.

Within the sample, this clonotype is medium-sized. One end of the junction is discordant with germline, which a read error may explain. This chain connects TRBV18 to TRBJ2-7; a weak D match, TRBD2 (5 bases). This CDR3 has 13 amino acids. The germline V gene has CDR1 KGHSH and CDR2 LQKENI. This CDR3 is CASSTGGRGEEYF. The DNA of the CDR3 is TGTGCCAGCTCGACTGGAGGCCGAGGCGAGGAGTACTTC.

In its sample, this clonotype was seen a few times. This chain uses TRBV6-1 with TRBJ1-1; D is ambiguous. This CDR3 comprises 14 residues. Trimming stripped 5 bases from V and 1 base from J, with 11 bases between. CDR1 is MNHNS, CDR2 SASEGT, per germline. The CDR3 DNA is TGTGCCAGCAGTTCTAAGATCACGAACACTGAAGCTTTCTTT. Translating gives CASSSKITNTEAFF.

The J gene is TRBJ2-3, the V gene TRBV7-8, with D unclear. This CDR3 is 11 amino acids long. The germline V and J ends were trimmed by 3 bases and 7 bases, with 5 bases remaining between them. The germline CDR1 and CDR2 sequences are SGHVS and FQNEAQ. The CDR3 loop reads CASSLTNTQYF. In nucleotides, the CDR3 is TGTGCCAGCAGCTTGACAAATACGCAGTATTTT.

Only a few counts were recorded for this clonotype. The genes are TRBV5-1 and TRBJ2-7, with D unclear. From germline, CDR1 is SGHRS and CDR2 YFSETQ. CDR3 size: 14 residues. Trimming cost V 0 bases and J 5 bases, with 12 bases left between them. The CDR3, as DNA: TGCGCCAGCAGCTTGGTCCCAGGTCAGGACGAGCAGTACTTC. Its translation is CASSLVPGQDEQYF. The whole variable domain, remainder taken from reference TRBV5-1 and TRBJ2-7, is KAGVTQTPRYLIKTRGQQVTLSCSPISGHRSVSWYQQTPGQGLQFLFEYFSETQRNKGNFPGRFSGRQFSNSRSEMNVSTLELGDSALYLCASSLVPGQDEQYFGPGTRLTVT.

The chain recombines TRBV12-3 or TRBV12-4 with TRBJ1-4; 7 nucleotides agree with TRBD1. Germline trimming cut 3 bases from V and 5 bases from J; bases unmatched to any gene: 12. There are 17 residues in the CDR3. The CDR3 here is CASSFGQNRGRNEKLFF. CDR3 sequence (DNA): TGTGCCAGCAGTTTCGGCCAGAACAGGGGCCGGAATGAAAAACTGTTTTTT.

For this clonotype: Since a much larger clone is just one base distant, this may be a read error. The V and J genes are TRBV21-1 and TRBJ2-3; the table's D call TRBD2 went unverified against the DNA. TRBV21-1 is a known pseudogene. The CDR3 runs to 20 residues. CDR3 sequence: CASSKESRTSGVSGTDTQYF. The CDR3, as DNA: TGTGCCAGCAGCAAAGAGTCTAGGACTAGCGGGGTAAGCGGCACAGATACGCAGTATTTT.

The V gene is TRBV20-1, the J gene TRBJ2-1; 7 bases agree with TRBD2. Germline assignment: CDR1 DFQATT and CDR2 SNEGSKA (reference sequence). The CDR3 contains 15 residues. J was trimmed by 7 bases and V by 0 bases; bases with no gene match: 9. CDR3 amino acids: CSARELLGGGNEQFF. In DNA, the CDR3 is TGCAGTGCTAGAGAACTACTGGGGGGAGGGAATGAGCAGTTCTTC.

This clonotype was counted many times. V and J are TRBV7-8 and TRBJ2-1; 10 positions match TRBD1. The CDR3 length is 14 residues. Trimming cost V 4 bases and J 8 bases; bases outside gene matches: 5. The germline CDR1 and CDR2 sequences are SGHVS and FQNEAQ. The CDR3 DNA reads TGTGCCAGCAGCTCAGGGACAGGGGATGATGAGCAGTTCTTC. Translated: CASSSGTGDDEQFF.

This clonotype was observed at least ten times. The chain couples TRBV20-1 to TRBJ2-3; the D gene is possibly TRBD2 (7 bases). The CDR3 sequence is 15 residues long. V shed 0 bases and J shed 3 bases, with 13 bases lying between them. The germline V gene has CDR1 DFQATT and CDR2 SNEGSKA (reference sequence). As DNA, the CDR3 is TGCAGTGCTAGAGAATGGGGGGGCCGTACAGATACGCAGTATTTT. It is translated as CSAREWGGRTDTQYF.

In this sample, this clonotype turned up a few times. The chain joins TRBV10-3 to TRBJ2-1; 10 nucleotides align to TRBD1. Germline CDR1 and CDR2: ENHRY and SYGVKD. The length of the CDR3 is 14 residues. J lost 10 bases, V lost 10 bases, and 13 bases had no gene match. The CDR3 is CANSGTGDMGEQFF. CDR3 sequence (DNA): TGTGCCAATTCCGGGACAGGGGACATGGGGGAGCAGTTCTTC.

At least ten counts were recorded for this clonotype. The chain recombines TRBV7-8 with TRBJ1-3; no definite D call. This CDR3 spans 14 amino acids. V was shortened by 0 bases and J by 4 bases, with 7 bases between the two germline ends. Germline V gene lookup returns CDR1 SGHVS and CDR2 FQNEAQ. CDR3 region: CASSLASPGNTIYF. The CDR3 bases are TGTGCCAGCAGCTTAGCCAGCCCCGGAAACACCATATATTTT.